This is a list of T cell receptor beta chains from one sample in a study of T cell responses to AZD1222 COVID-19 vaccine. Profiled with immunoSEQ multiplex PCR; TCRdb holds only in-frame clones, not every one. This repertoire shows roughly 150,000 clones, about 94% found once; its top ten account for approximately 5%. The sequencing used peripheral blood, collected on day 0 of AZD1222 vaccination. The receptors here all came from an adult in good health. CDR3s include the opening cysteine and the closing phenylalanine or tryptophan. A D gene is named only where the DNA matches it firmly. Clone size is not always given. Where it is, it says once, few, many or a class for expanded clones.

few,TRBJ2-1,TRBV5-8,TRBD1,TGTGCCAGCAGCTTCCCGACAGGGAACAATGAGCAGTTCTTC,CASSFPTGNNEQFF
few,TRBJ1-2,TRBV2,-,TGTGCCAGCAGTGAATGGGAGTATGGCTACACCTTC,CASSEWEYGYTF
-,TRBJ1-2,TRBV7-9,TRBD1,TGTGCCAGCAGCTTAAGGACAGGGGGGATTTACTATGGCTACACCTTC,CASSLRTGGIYYGYTF
-,TRBJ2-7,TRBV24-1,TRBD2,TGTGCCACCAGTGAAATCTTACCGGGACTAGCGGTTTACGAGCAGTACTTC,CATSEILPGLAVYEQYF
-,TRBJ2-7,TRBV3-1/TRBV3-2,-,TGTGCCAGCAGCCGCTCAGCGGTGAGCTCCTACGAGCAGTACTTC,CASSRSAVSSYEQYF
-,TRBJ2-7,TRBV4-1,-,TGCGCCAGCAGCCAAGAGACCCCAGGGTACGAGCAGTACTTC,CASSQETPGYEQYF
-,TRBJ1-2,TRBV5-1,TRBD1,TGCGCCAGCAGCTACCGACAGGGGGCAGGCTATGGCTACACCTTC,CASSYRQGAGYGYTF
-,TRBJ1-6,TRBV19,-,TGTGCCAGTAGTATAGATCGGGAAGGAGGAAATTCACCCCTCCACTTT,CASSIDREGGNSPLHF
-,TRBJ2-7,TRBV7-2,-,TGTGCCAGCAGCTTGAGGGCCGGCACCTACGAGCAGTACTTC,CASSLRAGTYEQYF
-,TRBJ1-3,TRBV4-1,-,TGCGCCAGCAGCCAATTACATATCTCTGGAAACACCATATATTTT,CASSQLHISGNTIYF
-,TRBJ2-2,TRBV10-2,TRBD1,TGCGCCAGCAGTGATTGGACAGGGGGTACCGGGGAGCTGTTTTTT,CASSDWTGGTGELFF
-,TRBJ1-2,TRBV15,TRBD1,TGTGCCACCAGCAGAGACGGAGGGGGCCTGTTTGGCTACACCTTC,CATSRDGGGLFGYTF
-,TRBJ2-3,TRBV7-5,-,TGTGTCAGAAGCTACGGGAGCACAGATACGCAGTATTTT,CVRSYGSTDTQYF
-,TRBJ2-5,TRBV12-3/TRBV12-4,TRBD1,TGTGCCAGCGGGGACAGGGTTAGCGAGACCCAGTACTTC,CASGDRVSETQYF
-,TRBJ1-5,TRBV30,-,TGTGCCTGGAGTGTAGGGGGGAGCAATCAGCCCCAGCATTTT,CAWSVGGSNQPQHF
-,TRBJ2-7,TRBV10-3,TRBD1,TGTGCCACCCGGACAGGGGGCTCCTACGAGCAGTACTTC,CATRTGGSYEQYF
-,TRBJ1-4,TRBV11-2,-,TGTGCCAGCAGCTCCACCTCCCATGGTGAAAAACTGTTTTTT,CASSSTSHGEKLFF
-,TRBJ2-2,TRBV5-1,-,TGCGCCAGCAGCTATGTAAGCTCAGAGGCCGGGGAGCTGTTTTTT,CASSYVSSEAGELFF
-,TRBJ1-1,TRBV19,-,TGTGCCAGTAGTATAGGGGCAGCCGGTGGGACTGAAGCTTTCTTT,CASSIGAAGGTEAFF
-,TRBJ1-2,TRBV5-1,-,TGCGCCAGCAGCTTGCCCGACAGGACGGATGGCTACACCTTC,CASSLPDRTDGYTF
-,TRBJ1-5,TRBV19,-,TGTGCCAGTAGTATAAGGTCCCCACGGGGCAATCAGCCCCAGCATTTT,CASSIRSPRGNQPQHF
-,TRBJ2-1,TRBV15,TRBD2,TGTGCCACCAGCAGAGGCCCAAGCGGGAGTGGGGAGAATGAGCAGTTCTTC,CATSRGPSGSGENEQFF